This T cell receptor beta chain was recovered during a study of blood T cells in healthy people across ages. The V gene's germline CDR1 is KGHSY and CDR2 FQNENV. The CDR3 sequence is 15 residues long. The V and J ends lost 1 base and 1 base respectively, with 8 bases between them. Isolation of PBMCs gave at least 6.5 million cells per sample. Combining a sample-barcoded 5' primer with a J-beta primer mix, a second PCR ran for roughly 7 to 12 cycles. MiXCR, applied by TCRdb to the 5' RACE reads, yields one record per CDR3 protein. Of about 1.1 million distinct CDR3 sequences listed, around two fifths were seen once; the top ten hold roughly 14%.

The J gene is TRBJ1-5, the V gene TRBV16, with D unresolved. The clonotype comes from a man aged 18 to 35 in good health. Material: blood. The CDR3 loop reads CASSQYSQSNQPQHF. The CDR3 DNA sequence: TGTGCCAGCAGCCAATATAGCCAAAGCAATCAGCCCCAGCATTTT. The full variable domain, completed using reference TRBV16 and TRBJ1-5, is GEEVAQTPKHLVRGEGQKAKLYCAPIKGHSYVFWYQQVLKNEFKFLISFQNENVFDETGMPKERFSAKCLPNSPCSLEIQATKLEDSAVYFCASSQYSQSNQPQHFGDGTRLSIL.